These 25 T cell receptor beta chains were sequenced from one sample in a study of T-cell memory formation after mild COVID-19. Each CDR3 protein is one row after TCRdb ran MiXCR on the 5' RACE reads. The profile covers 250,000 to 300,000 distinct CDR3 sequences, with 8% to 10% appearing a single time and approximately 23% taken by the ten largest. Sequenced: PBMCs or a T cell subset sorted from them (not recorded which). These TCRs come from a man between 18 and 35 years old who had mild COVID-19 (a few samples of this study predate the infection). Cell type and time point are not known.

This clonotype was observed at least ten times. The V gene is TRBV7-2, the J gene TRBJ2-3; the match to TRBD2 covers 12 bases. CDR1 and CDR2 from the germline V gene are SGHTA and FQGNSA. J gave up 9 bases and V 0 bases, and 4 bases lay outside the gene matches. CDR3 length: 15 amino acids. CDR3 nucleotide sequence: TGTGCCAGCAGCTTAGCGTGGACTAGCGGGGCAACGCAGTATTTT. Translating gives CASSLAWTSGATQYF.

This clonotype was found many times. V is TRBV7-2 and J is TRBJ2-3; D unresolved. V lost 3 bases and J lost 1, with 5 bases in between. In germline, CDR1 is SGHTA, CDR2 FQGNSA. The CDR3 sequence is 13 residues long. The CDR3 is CASSFWRTDTQYF. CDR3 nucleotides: TGTGCCAGCAGCTTCTGGCGCACAGATACGCAGTATTTT.

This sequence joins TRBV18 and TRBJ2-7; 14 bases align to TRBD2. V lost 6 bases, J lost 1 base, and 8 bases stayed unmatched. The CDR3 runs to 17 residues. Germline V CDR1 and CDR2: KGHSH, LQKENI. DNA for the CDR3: TGTGCCAGCTCCCAGACTAGCGGGGGGGCCATTTCCTACGAGCAGTACTTC. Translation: CASSQTSGGAISYEQYF.

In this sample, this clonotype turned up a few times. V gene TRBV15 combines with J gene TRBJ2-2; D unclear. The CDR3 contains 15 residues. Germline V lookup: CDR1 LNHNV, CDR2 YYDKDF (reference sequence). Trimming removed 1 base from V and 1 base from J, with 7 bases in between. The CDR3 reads CATSRVRQNTGELFF. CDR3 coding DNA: TGTGCCACCAGCAGAGTTAGGCAGAACACCGGGGAGCTGTTTTTT.

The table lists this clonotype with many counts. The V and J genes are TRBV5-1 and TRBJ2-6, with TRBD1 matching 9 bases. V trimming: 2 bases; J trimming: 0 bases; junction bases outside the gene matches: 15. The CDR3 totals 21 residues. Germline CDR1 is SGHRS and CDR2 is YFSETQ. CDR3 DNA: TGCGCCAGCAGCTTTCCGGGACAGGGTAACCCCTCCCTCTCTGGGGCCAACGTCCTGACTTTC. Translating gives CASSFPGQGNPSLSGANVLTF.

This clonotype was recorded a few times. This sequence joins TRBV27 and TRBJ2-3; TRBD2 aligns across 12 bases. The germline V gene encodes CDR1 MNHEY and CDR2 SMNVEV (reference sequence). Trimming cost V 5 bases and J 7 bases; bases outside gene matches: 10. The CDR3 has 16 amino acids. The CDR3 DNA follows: TGTGCCAGCAGTAGAGGACTAGCGGGGATGGGGAATACGCAGTATTTT. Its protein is CASSRGLAGMGNTQYF.

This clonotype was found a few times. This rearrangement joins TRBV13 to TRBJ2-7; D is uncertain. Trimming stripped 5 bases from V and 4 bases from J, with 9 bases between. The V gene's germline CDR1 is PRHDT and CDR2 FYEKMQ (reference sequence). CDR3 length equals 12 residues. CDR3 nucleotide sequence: TGTGCCAGCAGCGTCAGACATTACGAGCAGTACTTC. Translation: CASSVRHYEQYF.

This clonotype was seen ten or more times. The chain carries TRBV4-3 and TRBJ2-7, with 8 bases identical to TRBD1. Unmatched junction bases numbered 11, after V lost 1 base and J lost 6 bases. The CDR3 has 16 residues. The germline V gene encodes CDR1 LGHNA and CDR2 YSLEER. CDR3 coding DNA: TGCGCCAGCAGCCAAGTAATTATGGACAGGGTGGCCGAGCAGTACTTC. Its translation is CASSQVIMDRVAEQYF.

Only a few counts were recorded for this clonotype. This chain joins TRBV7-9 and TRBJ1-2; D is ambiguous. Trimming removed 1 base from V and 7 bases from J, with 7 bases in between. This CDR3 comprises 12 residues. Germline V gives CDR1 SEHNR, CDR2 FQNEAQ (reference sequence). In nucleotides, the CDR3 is TGTGCCAGCAGCTTAGAGAGAGCTGGCTACACCTTC. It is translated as CASSLERAGYTF.

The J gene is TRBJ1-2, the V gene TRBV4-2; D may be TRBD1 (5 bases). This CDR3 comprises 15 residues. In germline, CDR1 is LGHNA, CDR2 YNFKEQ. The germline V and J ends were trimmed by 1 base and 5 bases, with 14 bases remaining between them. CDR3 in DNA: TGTGCCAGCAGCCAAGGCGACAGCCAGAAGTATGGCTACACCTTC. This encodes CASSQGDSQKYGYTF.

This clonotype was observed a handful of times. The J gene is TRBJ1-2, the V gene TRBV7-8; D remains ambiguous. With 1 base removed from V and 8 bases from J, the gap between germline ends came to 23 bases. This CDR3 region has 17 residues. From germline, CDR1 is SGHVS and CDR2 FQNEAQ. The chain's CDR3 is CASSLVPGDSLTGGYTF. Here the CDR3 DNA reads TGTGCCAGCAGCTTAGTCCCAGGAGATTCTTTAACGGGAGGCTACACCTTC.

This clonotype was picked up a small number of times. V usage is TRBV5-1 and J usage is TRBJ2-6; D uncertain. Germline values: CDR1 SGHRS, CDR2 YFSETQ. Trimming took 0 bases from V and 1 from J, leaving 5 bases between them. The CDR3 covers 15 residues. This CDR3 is CASSLARSGANVLTF. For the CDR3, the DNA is TGCGCCAGCAGCTTGGCGCGGTCTGGGGCCAACGTCCTGACTTTC.

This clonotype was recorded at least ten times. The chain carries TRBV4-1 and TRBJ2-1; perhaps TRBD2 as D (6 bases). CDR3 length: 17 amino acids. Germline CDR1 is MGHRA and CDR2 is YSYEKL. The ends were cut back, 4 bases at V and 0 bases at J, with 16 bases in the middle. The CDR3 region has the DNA TGCGCCAGCAGCCTCTGGGGCGGGGAAAGCTCCTACAATGAGCAGTTCTTC. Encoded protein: CASSLWGGESSYNEQFF.

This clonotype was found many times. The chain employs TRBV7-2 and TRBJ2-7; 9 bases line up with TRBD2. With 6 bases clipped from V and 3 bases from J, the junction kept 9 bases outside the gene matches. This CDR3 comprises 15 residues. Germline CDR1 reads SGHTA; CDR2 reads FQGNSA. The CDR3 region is CASRRSGLAGYEQYF. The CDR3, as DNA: TGTGCCAGCAGGCGCTCGGGACTAGCTGGCTACGAGCAGTACTTC.

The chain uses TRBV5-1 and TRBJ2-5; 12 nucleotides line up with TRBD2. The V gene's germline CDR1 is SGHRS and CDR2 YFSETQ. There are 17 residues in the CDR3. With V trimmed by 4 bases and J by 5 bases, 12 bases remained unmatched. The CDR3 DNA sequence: TGCGCCAGCAGCCCCAGGACGACTAGCGGGGGTTGGGAGACCCAGTACTTC. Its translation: CASSPRTTSGGWETQYF. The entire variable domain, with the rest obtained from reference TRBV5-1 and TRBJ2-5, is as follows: KAGVTQTPRYLIKTRGQQVTLSCSPISGHRSVSWYQQTPGQGLQFLFEYFSETQRNKGNFPGRFSGRQFSNSRSEMNVSTLELGDSALYLCASSPRTTSGGWETQYFGPGTRLLVL.

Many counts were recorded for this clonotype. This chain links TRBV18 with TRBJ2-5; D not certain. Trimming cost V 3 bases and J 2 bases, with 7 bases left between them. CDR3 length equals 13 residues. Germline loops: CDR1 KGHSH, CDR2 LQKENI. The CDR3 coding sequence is TGTGCCAGCTCACCGGACGGTCAAGAGACCCAGTACTTC. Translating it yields CASSPDGQETQYF.

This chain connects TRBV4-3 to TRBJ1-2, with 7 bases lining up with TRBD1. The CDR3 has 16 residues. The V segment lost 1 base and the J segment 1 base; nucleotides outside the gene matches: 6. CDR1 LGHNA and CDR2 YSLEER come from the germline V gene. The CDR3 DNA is TGCGCCAGCAGCCAAGCCCCGGACAGGAATAACTATGGCTACACCTTC. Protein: CASSQAPDRNNYGYTF.

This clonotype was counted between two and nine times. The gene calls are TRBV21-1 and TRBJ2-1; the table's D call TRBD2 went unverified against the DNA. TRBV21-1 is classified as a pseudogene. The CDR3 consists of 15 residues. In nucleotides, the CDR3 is TGTGCCAGCAGCAAAGAGCCTAGCCTCAGGAATGAGCAGTTCTTC. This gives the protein CASSKEPSLRNEQFF.

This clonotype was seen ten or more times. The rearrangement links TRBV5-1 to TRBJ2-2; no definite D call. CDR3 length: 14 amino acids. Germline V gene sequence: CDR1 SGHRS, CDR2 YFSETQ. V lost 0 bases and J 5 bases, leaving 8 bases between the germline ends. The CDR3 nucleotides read TGCGCCAGCAGCTTGGACAGACCGACCGGGGAGCTGTTTTTT. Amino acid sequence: CASSLDRPTGELFF.

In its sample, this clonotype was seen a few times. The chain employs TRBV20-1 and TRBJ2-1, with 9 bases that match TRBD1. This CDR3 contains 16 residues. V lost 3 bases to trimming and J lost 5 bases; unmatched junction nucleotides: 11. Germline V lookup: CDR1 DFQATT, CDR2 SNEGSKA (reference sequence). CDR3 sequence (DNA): TGCAGTGCTAGTTTCCCCGACAGGGGGGACCACAATGAGCAGTTCTTC. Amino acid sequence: CSASFPDRGDHNEQFF.

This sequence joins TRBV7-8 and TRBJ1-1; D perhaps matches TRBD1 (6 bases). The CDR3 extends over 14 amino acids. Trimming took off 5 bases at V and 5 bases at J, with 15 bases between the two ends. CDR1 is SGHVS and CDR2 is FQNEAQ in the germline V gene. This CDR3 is CASSHRVERTEAFF. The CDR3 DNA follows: TGTGCCAGCAGCCACAGGGTTGAGAGAACTGAAGCTTTCTTT.

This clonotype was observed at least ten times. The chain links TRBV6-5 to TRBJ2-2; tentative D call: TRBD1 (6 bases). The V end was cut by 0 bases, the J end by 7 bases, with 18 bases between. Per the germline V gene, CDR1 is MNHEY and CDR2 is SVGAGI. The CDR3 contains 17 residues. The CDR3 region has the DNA TGTGCCAGCAGTTACTCCCTTGTGTGGGGGCAGAACGGGGAGCTGTTTTTT. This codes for CASSYSLVWGQNGELFF.

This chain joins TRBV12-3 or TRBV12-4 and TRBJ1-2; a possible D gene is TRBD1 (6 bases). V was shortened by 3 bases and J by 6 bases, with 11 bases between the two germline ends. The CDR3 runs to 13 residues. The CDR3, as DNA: TGTGCCAGCAGTTTCGGGGGGGCGGATGGCTACACCTTC. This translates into CASSFGGADGYTF.

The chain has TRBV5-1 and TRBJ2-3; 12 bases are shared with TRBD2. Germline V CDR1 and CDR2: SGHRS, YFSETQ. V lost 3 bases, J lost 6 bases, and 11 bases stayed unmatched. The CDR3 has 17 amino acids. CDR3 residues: CASSWRTSGTLEDTQYF. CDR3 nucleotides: TGCGCCAGCAGCTGGAGGACTAGCGGGACCCTGGAGGATACGCAGTATTTT.

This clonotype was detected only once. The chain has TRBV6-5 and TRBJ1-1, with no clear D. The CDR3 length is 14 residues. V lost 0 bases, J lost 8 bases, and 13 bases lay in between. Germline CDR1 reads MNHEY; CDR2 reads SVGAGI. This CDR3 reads CASSYSGGGEEAFF. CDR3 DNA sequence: TGTGCCAGCAGTTACTCGGGAGGCGGGGAGGAAGCTTTCTTT.